This T cell receptor (beta chain) was sequenced for a study of beta chain features in type 1 diabetes. The sequenced template was cDNA made from the entire isolated RNA. Clones were sequenced by immunoSEQ multiplex PCR, and TCRdb holds only the in-frame ones, with some missing. The table has 95,000 to 150,000 clones, 15% to 20% seen once; the top ten hold roughly 2.5%. The study's findings and limits: People with Type 1 diabetes carried modestly yet significantly shorter TCRB CDR3s in all four CD4+ subsets.

Details on this clone: Its specificity is unknown.

Germline V gene lookup returns CDR1 SGHVS and CDR2 FNYEAQ. The CDR3 is 15 residues long. The V end was cut by 0 bases, the J end by 2 bases, with 8 bases between. The chain couples TRBV7-6 to TRBJ1-3; no clear D. Sample: central memory CD4+ T cells from blood. The TCR was taken from a young man with type 1 diabetes. The CDR3 DNA follows: TGTGCCAGCAGCTTAGCGGACTTTCCTGGAAACACCATATATTTT. The encoded protein is CASSLADFPGNTIYF.